The 5 T cell receptor beta chains in this list originate from one sample, sequenced in a study of blood T cells in healthy people across ages. A J-beta primer mix and a sample-barcoded 5' primer were used in a second PCR of roughly 6 to 11 cycles. TCRdb re-called the 5' RACE reads through MiXCR, storing one row per CDR3 protein. Of approximately 1.5 million distinct CDR3 sequences in the sample, 35% to 45% were seen once. The sample taken for sequencing was blood. The receptors were sampled from a woman aged 18-29 years in good health.

This clonotype was seen only a few times. The genes are TRBV20-1 and TRBJ2-7; D is possibly TRBD2 (6 bases). The CDR3 sequence is 13 residues long. CDR1 and CDR2 (germline): DFQATT, SNEGSKA (reference sequence). V dropped 0 bases and J dropped 6 bases, with 12 bases sitting between them. The DNA of the CDR3 is TGCAGTGCTAGAGATATACTAGCCCCCGAGCAGTACTTC. Encoded protein: CSARDILAPEQYF.

V usage is TRBV2 and J usage is TRBJ2-3; no clear D gene. V shed 7 bases and J shed 2 bases, with 10 bases lying between them. Germline loops: CDR1 SNHLY, CDR2 FYNNEI. The CDR3 is 13 amino acids. CDR3 bases: TGTGCCAGCAATCGGGTTCTCACAGATACGCAGTATTTT. Translated: CASNRVLTDTQYF. Full variable domain (rest looked up from reference TRBV2 and TRBJ2-3): EPEVTQTPSHQVTQMGQEVILRCVPISNHLYFYWYRQILGQKVEFLVSFYNNEISEKSEIFDDQFSVERPDGSNFTLKIRSTKLEDSAMYFCASNRVLTDTQYFGPGTRLTVL.

The chain couples TRBV11-2 to TRBJ2-7, with unresolved D. The CDR3 is 14 residues long. Germline V gene sequence: CDR1 SGHAT, CDR2 FQNNGV. Trimming pared 5 bases from V and 6 bases from J, leaving 17 bases between. CDR3 bases: TGTGCCAGCAGCGTTGTTAGATTTAAGGGCGAGCAGTACTTC. This sequence encodes CASSVVRFKGEQYF. The variable domain in full, with the rest retrieved from reference TRBV11-2 and TRBJ2-7, is EAGVAQSPRYKIIEKRQSVAFWCNPISGHATLYWYQQILGQGPKLLIQFQNNGVVDDSQLPKDRFSAERLKGVDSTLKIQPAKLEDSAVYLCASSVVRFKGEQYFGPGTRLTVT.

This clonotype showed up just a few times. V and J are TRBV27 and TRBJ2-3; a possible D gene is TRBD1 (5 bases). Trimming removed 7 bases at V and 3 bases at J, with 11 bases between. This CDR3 comprises 13 residues. Germline values: CDR1 MNHEY, CDR2 SMNVEV (reference sequence). The CDR3 protein is CASKRGATDTQYF. As DNA, the CDR3 is TGTGCCAGCAAAAGGGGCGCGACAGATACGCAGTATTTT.

This clonotype was seen only a few times. The rearrangement links TRBV7-9 to TRBJ1-2; 7 bases fit TRBD1. The germline V gene has CDR1 SEHNR and CDR2 FQNEAQ (reference sequence). The J segment lost 2 bases and the V segment lost 6 bases, leaving 9 bases of the junction unmatched. The CDR3 extends over 15 amino acids. The chain's CDR3 is CASRSDRVANYGYTF. The CDR3 DNA follows: TGTGCCAGCAGATCCGACAGGGTAGCAAACTATGGCTACACCTTC.